One sample yielded the 11 T cell receptor beta chains listed below, sequenced in a study of radiotherapy plus CTLA-4 blockade in lung cancer. Sequenced by immunoSEQ multiplex PCR; TCRdb stores in-frame clones only, minus some. The sample lists over 60,000 clones, around 86% occurring once. The specimen comprised peripheral blood, sampled from a patient treated with radiotherapy plus ipilimumab. These receptors were collected from a human donor with non-small cell lung cancer that progressed on radiotherapy plus ipilimumab.

J is TRBJ1-5 and V is TRBV18; TRBD1 agrees at 11 bases. This CDR3 region has 15 residues. The trim removed 4 bases at V and 10 bases at J, leaving 9 bases unmatched. Per germline, CDR1 KGHSH and CDR2 LQKENI. This CDR3 reads CASSLSGQGALPQHF. The CDR3 DNA is TGTGCCAGCTCACTCTCTGGACAGGGGGCGCTTCCCCAGCATTTT.

This clone was recorded a few times. For the CDR3, the DNA is TGTGCCAGCAGCTTGGAAGGGAGTGGCACTGGGGCCAACGTCCTGACTTTC. Encoded protein: CASSLEGSGTGANVLTF. The V call is TRBV11-3, the J call TRBJ2-6; weak D call: TRBD2 (5 bases). The CDR3 loop spans 17 amino acids. Trimming left V 3 bases short and J 2 bases short, with 14 bases between. Per the germline V gene, CDR1 is SGHNT and CDR2 is YENEEA.

This clone was seen once. This chain joins TRBV28 and TRBJ2-3, with D hard to call. This CDR3 has 13 residues. With 4 bases removed from V and 0 bases from J, the gap between germline ends came to 5 bases. Looked up from germline, CDR1 is MDHEN and CDR2 is SYDVKM. In DNA form, the CDR3 reads TGTGCCAGCAGTTCTCCTAGCACAGATACGCAGTATTTT. This translates into CASSSPSTDTQYF. The full variable domain, completed using reference TRBV28 and TRBJ2-3, is DVKVTQSSRYLVKRTGEKVFLECVQDMDHENMFWYRQDPGLGLRLIYFSYDVKMKEKGDIPEGYSVSREKKERFSLILESASTNQTSMYLCASSSPSTDTQYFGPGTRLTVL.

The count of this clone is one. The V gene is TRBV4-1, the J gene TRBJ2-3; D is unclear. Germline loops: CDR1 MGHRA, CDR2 YSYEKL. Trimming took off 5 bases at V and 2 bases at J, with 5 bases between the two ends. CDR3 length equals 12 residues. The CDR3 spells CASSFPTDTQYF. Written as DNA, the CDR3 is TGCGCCAGCAGCTTTCCCACAGATACGCAGTATTTT.

This clone appeared a single time. The chain employs TRBV7-9 and TRBJ2-3; possible D gene TRBD2, 6 bases. The CDR3 totals 16 residues. Per germline, CDR1 SEHNR and CDR2 FQNEAQ (reference sequence). V dropped 1 base and J dropped 4 bases, with 15 bases sitting between them. CDR3 nucleotides: TGTGCCAGCAGCTTAGTGGTCAATATAGCGGCAGATACGCAGTATTTT. Its protein is CASSLVVNIAADTQYF.

This chain uses TRBV5-1 with TRBJ1-1; D is unresolved. The germline CDR1 and CDR2 sequences are SGHRS and YFSETQ. V was pared by 4 bases and J by 0 bases, with 7 bases between. This CDR3 has 13 residues. The CDR3 region has the DNA TGCGCCAGCAGCCCGGGGATGAACACTGAAGCTTTCTTT. Translated: CASSPGMNTEAFF.

The V call is TRBV9, the J call TRBJ2-5, with 8 nucleotides matching TRBD1. From germline, CDR1 is SGDLS and CDR2 YYNGEE. J lost 5 bases, V lost 4 bases, and 7 bases had no gene match. This CDR3 comprises 14 residues. The CDR3 DNA sequence: TGTGCCAGCAGCCCCGGACAGGGAGGTGAGACCCAGTACTTC. Translating gives CASSPGQGGETQYF.

The rearrangement links TRBV15 to TRBJ2-7, with D possibly being TRBD1 or TRBD2 (5 bases each). V lost 0 bases, J lost 6 bases, and 12 bases lay in between. Germline V CDR1 and CDR2: LNHNV, YYDKDF (reference sequence). This CDR3 contains 14 residues. CDR3 DNA sequence: TGTGCCACCAGCAGAGATCTAGAGGGGCTCGAGCAGTACGTC. Protein product: CATSRDLEGLEQYV.

The chain links TRBV7-9 to TRBJ2-7; tentatively, D is TRBD1 (6 bases). This CDR3 spans 14 amino acids. V shed 4 bases and J shed 3 bases, with 13 bases lying between them. Germline V gene sequence: CDR1 SEHNR, CDR2 FQNEAQ (reference sequence). CDR3 in amino acids: CASSSDRSGYEQYV. CDR3 DNA: TGTGCCAGCAGCTCCGACAGGAGCGGCTACGAGCAGTACGTC.

This clone was detected a few times. This chain links TRBV27 with TRBJ1-1; possibly TRBD1 for D (6 bases). Germline V gene data show CDR1 as MNHEY and CDR2 as SMNVEV (reference sequence). This CDR3 is built from 16 residues. Trimming removed 4 bases from V and 3 bases from J, with 18 bases in between. The CDR3 reads CASSSLQGRRDTEAFF. CDR3 nucleotides: TGTGCCAGCAGTTCACTACAGGGTCGGCGGGACACTGAAGCTTTCTTT.

This clone was seen just once. The chain couples TRBV7-9 to TRBJ2-3; 9 nucleotides line up with TRBD2. V shed 5 bases and J 9 bases; nucleotides not matched to a gene: 6. CDR1 and CDR2 (germline): SEHNR, FQNEAQ (reference sequence). This CDR3 has 13 residues. CDR3 sequence reads: CASSGLAGLTQYF. The CDR3, as DNA: TGTGCCAGCAGCGGGCTAGCGGGATTGACGCAGTATTTT.